This T cell receptor (beta chain) was sequenced during a study of identical twins' blood T cells. Study-level information: Around 50 million reads covered about six alpha-chain and about six beta-chain libraries. Study-wide findings and caveats: Abundant TCRbeta CDR3s overlapped more between twins than with unrelated donors. Even for out-of-frame TCRbeta, twins reportedly shared V gene usage much more than unrelated donors.

Germline V gives CDR1 MNHEY, CDR2 SMNVEV (reference sequence). Trimming left V 10 bases short and J 1 base short, with 17 bases between. This CDR3 is built from 16 residues. Per the study methods: Each donor had about 95,000 to nearly 550,000 clonotypes. Each CDR3 protein gets one entry after TCRdb re-called the 5' RACE reads with MiXCR. TCRdb's processing, not the authors', yielded these V and J calls. The sample includes 300,000 to 450,000 distinct CDR3 sequences, roughly 28% of them seen just once. Note on this clonotype: Its target is unknown.

The chain links TRBV27 to TRBJ1-6, with D perhaps matching TRBD1 (5 bases). The TCR originated in a woman aged 18 to 55 in good health. The sequencing input was PBMCs. The CDR3 is CAIRNRSPSYNSPLHF. DNA of the CDR3: TGTGCCATCAGGAACAGGTCTCCGTCCTATAATTCACCCCTCCACTTT.